The entry that follows covers one TCR beta chain sequence. The trim removed 5 bases at V and 7 bases at J, leaving 7 bases unmatched. The CDR3 has 15 amino acids. Germline CDR1 is MNHEY and CDR2 is SVGAGI. This sample was included in a study of T cell responses to AZD1222 COVID-19 vaccine. Data came from immunoSEQ multiplex PCR; TCRdb stores just in-frame clones and leaves some out. This table holds about 94,000 clones, approximately 87% found once. This TCR came from an adult who received the AZD1222 COVID-19 vaccine. This rearrangement joins TRBV6-5 to TRBJ1-3, with 11 bases matching TRBD1. The material was peripheral blood, obtained 28 days after the second AZD1222 dose. The CDR3 nucleotides read TGTGCCAGCAGTAGGGGACAGGGGGTGGTTAACACCATATATTTT. This sequence encodes CASSRGQGVVNTIYF.